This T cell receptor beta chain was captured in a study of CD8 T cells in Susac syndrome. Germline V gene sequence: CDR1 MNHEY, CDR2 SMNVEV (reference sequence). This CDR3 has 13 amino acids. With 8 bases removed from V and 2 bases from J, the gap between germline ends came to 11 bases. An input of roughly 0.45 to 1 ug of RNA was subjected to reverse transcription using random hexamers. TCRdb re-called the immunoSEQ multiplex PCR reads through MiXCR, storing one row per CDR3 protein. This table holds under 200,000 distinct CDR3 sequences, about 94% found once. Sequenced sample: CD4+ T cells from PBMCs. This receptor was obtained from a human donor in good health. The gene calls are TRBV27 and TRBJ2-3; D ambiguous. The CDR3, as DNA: TGTGCCAGCCGCGCGGAACACACAGATACGCAGTATTTT. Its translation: CASRAEHTDTQYF.